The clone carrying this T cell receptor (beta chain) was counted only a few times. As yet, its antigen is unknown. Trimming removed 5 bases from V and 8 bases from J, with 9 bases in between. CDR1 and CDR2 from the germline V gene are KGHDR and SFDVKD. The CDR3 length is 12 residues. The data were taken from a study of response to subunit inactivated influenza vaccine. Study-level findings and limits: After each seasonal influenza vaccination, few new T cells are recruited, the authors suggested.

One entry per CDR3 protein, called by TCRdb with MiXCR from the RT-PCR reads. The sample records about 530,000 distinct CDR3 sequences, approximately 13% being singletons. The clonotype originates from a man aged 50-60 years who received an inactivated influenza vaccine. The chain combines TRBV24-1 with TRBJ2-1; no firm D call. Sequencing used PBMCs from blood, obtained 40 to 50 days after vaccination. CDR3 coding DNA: TGTGCCACCAGTGGAAGGGTGGATGAGCAGTTCTTC. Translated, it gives CATSGRVDEQFF.